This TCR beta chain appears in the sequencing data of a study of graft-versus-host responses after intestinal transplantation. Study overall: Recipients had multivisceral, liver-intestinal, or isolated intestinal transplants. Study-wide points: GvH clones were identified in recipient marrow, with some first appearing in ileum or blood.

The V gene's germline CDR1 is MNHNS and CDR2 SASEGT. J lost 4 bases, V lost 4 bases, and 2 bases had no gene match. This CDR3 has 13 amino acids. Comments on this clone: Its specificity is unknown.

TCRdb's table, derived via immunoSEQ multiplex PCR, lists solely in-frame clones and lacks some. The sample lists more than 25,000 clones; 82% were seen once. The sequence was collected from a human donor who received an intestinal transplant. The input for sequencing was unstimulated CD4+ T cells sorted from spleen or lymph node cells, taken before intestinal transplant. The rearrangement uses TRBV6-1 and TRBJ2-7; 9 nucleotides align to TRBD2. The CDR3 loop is CASSGLAGYEQYF. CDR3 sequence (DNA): TGTGCCAGCAGTGGGCTAGCGGGATACGAGCAGTACTTC.